This T cell receptor (beta chain) was sequenced for a study of shared clonotypes between healthy human individuals. Overall study context: Participating donors consisted of two women and a few men aged 18 to 49. General study points: Investigators collected only blood, and repertoires in tissues likely differ. Generation probabilities were higher for clonotypes shared across all four sorted-subset donors than for unshared ones.

Original methodology: ImmunoSEQ supplied junction-only sequences lacking quality scores, so filtering was different. Only in-frame clones appear in the TCRdb table, and some are missing; sequencing was by immunoSEQ multiplex PCR. V and J calls and clone size are copied from that table; D and trimming were computed from the DNA. The data contain more than 2 million clones, around 93% of them singletons. As defined, naive CD8 cells were CD45RO-negative and positively selected for CCR7, with terminally differentiated effector memory CD45RA+ cells excluded. A remark on this clone: Its antigen is undetermined.

This CDR3 is built from 16 residues. Germline values: CDR1 SGHRS, CDR2 YFSETQ. J lost 4 bases, V lost 0 bases, and 4 bases had no gene match. The chain links TRBV5-1 to TRBJ2-3; 11 bases are a match to TRBD2. Sequencing was performed on naive CD8+ T cells from PBMCs. This clonotype was sampled from a man aged 18 to 30 in good health. Some clones in this sample may be carry-over from other donors' samples. DNA of the CDR3: TGCGCCAGCAGCTTGGAACTAGCGGGAGAGGCAGATACGCAGTATTTT. Translating gives CASSLELAGEADTQYF.